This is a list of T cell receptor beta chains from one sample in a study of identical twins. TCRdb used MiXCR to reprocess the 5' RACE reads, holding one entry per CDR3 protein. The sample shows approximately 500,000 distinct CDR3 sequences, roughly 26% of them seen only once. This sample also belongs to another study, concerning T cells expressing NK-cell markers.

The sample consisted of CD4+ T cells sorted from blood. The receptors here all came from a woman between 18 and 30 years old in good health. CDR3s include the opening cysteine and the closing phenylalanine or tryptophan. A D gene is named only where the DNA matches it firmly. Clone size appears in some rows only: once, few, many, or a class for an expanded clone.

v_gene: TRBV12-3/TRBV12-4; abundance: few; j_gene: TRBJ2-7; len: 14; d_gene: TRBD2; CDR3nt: TGTGCCAGCAGACCCACTAGCGGTACCTACGAGCAGTACTTC; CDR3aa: CASRPTSGTYEQYF
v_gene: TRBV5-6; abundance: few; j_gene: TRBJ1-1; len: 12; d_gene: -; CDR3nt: TGTGCCAGCAGCTTGGCCTTCACTGAAGCTTTCTTT; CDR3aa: CASSLAFTEAFF
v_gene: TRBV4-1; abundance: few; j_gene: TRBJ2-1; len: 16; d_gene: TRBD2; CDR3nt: TGCGCCAGCAGCCAAGGGGAGGTTAGCGGGTACAATGAGCAGTTCTTC; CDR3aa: CASSQGEVSGYNEQFF
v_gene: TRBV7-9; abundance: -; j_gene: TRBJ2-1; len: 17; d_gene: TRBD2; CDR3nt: TGTGCCAGCAGCTCGAAGGGGACTAGCGGGGGGGCCAATGAGCAGTTCTTC; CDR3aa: CASSSKGTSGGANEQFF
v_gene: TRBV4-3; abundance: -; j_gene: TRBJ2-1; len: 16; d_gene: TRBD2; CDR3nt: TGCGCCAGCAGCGGACATCTAGCGGGAGTTTACAATGAGCAGTTCTTC; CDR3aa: CASSGHLAGVYNEQFF
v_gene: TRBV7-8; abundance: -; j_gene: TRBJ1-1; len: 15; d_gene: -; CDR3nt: TGTGCCAGCAGCTTAGCGCTGACGAGGAACACTGAAGCTTTCTTT; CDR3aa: CASSLALTRNTEAFF
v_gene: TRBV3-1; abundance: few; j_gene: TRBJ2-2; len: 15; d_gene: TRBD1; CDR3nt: TGTGCCAGCAGCCAAGGAGGGCAGGGGGCCGGGGAGCTGTTTTTT; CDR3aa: CASSQGGQGAGELFF
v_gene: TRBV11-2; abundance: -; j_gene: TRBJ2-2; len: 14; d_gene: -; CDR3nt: TGTGCCAGCAGCCCGTCCGGAGGTACCGGGGAGCTGTTTTTT; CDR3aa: CASSPSGGTGELFF
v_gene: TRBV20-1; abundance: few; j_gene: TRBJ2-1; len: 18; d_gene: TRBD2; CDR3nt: TGCAGTGCTAGAGACCAGCGGGGGGGTTTTTACTCCTACAATGAGCAGTTCTTC; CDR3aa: CSARDQRGGFYSYNEQFF
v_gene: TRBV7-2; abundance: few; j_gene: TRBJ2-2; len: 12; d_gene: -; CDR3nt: TGTGCCAGCAGAACTTTTACCGGGGAGCTGTTTTTT; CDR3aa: CASRTFTGELFF
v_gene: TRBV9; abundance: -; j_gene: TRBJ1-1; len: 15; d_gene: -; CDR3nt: TGTGCCAGCAGCGAAACCCCCGGGGGGTTCGCTGAAGCTTTCTTT; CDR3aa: CASSETPGGFAEAFF
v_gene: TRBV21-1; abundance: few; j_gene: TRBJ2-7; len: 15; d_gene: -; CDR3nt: TGTGCCAGCACCACCGCCGGGGACGGGCCCTACGAGCAGTACTTC; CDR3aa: CASTTAGDGPYEQYF
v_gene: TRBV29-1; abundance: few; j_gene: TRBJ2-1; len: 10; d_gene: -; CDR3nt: TGCAGCGTTGGGGACAATGAGCAGTTCTTC; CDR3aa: CSVGDNEQFF
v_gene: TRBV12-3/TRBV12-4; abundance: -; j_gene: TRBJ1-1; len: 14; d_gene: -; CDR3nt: TGTGCCAGCAACCTTAGGGGAGGAGCGACTGAAGCTTTCTTT; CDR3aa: CASNLRGGATEAFF
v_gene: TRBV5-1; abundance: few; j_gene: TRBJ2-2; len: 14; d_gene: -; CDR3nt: TGCGCCAGCATGATGGCCCTTGGGACCGGGGAGCTGTTTTTT; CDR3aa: CASMMALGTGELFF
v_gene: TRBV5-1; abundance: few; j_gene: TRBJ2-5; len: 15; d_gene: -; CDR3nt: TGCGCCAGCAGTCGCGAACCGATATTTCAAGAGACCCAGTACTTC; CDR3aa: CASSREPIFQETQYF
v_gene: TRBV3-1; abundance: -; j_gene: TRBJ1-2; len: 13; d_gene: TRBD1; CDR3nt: TGTGCCAGCAGCCGCGACAGGGTTAAGGGCTACACCTTC; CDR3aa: CASSRDRVKGYTF
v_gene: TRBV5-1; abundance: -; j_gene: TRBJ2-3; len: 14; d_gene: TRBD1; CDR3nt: TGCGCCAGCAGCTCATACAGGGGAGCAGATACGCAGTATTTT; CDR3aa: CASSSYRGADTQYF
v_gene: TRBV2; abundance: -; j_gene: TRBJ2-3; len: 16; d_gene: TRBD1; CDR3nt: TGTGCCAGCAGGCGCGGACAGGGCGTCAGCACAGATACGCAGTATTTT; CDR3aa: CASRRGQGVSTDTQYF
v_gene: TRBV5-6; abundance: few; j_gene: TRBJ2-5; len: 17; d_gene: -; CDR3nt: TGTGCCAGCAGCCGAAAATCGGGTTCGATCTCTCGGGAGACCCAGTACTTC; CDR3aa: CASSRKSGSISRETQYF
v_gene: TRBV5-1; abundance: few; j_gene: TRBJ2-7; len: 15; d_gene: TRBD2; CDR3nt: TGCGCCAGCAGCCCAGGGACTAGCGTAGCCTACGAGCAGTACTTC; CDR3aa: CASSPGTSVAYEQYF
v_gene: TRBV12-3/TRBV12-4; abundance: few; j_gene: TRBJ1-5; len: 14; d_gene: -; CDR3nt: TGTGCCAGCAGACCACAGGAGGGGGGTCAGCCCCAGCATTTT; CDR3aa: CASRPQEGGQPQHF
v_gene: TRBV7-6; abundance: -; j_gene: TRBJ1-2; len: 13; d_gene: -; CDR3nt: TGTGCCAGCAGCCGAAGTGGGGGTGATGGCTACACCTTC; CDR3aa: CASSRSGGDGYTF
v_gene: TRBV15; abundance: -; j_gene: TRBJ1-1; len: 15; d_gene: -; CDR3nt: TGTGCCACCAGCGGTGATCGCGGCTTAGGACGTGAAGCTTTCTTT; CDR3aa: CATSGDRGLGREAFF
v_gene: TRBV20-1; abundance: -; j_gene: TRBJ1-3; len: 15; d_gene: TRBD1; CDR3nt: TGCAGTGCTAGTCGCTTCGGGACAGCCGGAAACACCATATATTTT; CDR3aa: CSASRFGTAGNTIYF
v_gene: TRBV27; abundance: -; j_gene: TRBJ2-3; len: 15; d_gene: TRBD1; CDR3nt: TGTGCCAGCAACAATGCCGGGACAGGTCACGATACGCAGTATTTT; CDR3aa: CASNNAGTGHDTQYF
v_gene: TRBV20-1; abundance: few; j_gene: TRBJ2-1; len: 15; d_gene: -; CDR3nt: TGCAGTGCTTCCCGGGGCCCAATTAACTACAATGAGCAGTTCTTC; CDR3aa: CSASRGPINYNEQFF
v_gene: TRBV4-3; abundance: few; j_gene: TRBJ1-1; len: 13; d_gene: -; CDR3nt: TGCGCCAGCAGCCAAGTGACTGGGGGTGAAGCTTTCTTT; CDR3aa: CASSQVTGGEAFF
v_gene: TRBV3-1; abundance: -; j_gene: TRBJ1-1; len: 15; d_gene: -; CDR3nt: TGTGCCAGCAGCCAAGCTCTGAGGGGACGTACTGAAGCTTTCTTT; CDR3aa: CASSQALRGRTEAFF
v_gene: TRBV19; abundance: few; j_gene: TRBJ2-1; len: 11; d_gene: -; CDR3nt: TGTGCCAGTTTGAGGGACGGGGAGCAGTTCTTC; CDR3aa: CASLRDGEQFF
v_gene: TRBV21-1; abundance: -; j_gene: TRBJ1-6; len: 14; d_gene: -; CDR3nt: TGTGCCAGCAGTCTTGTATCCCCTAATTCACCCCTCCACTTT; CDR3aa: CASSLVSPNSPLHF
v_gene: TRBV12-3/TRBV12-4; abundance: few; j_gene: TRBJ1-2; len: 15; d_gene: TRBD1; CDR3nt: TGTGCCAGCAGTTCCTGGGACAGGGTGCGTAATGGCTACACCTTC; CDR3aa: CASSSWDRVRNGYTF
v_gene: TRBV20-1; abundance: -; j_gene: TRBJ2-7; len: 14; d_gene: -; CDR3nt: TGCAGTGCTAGAGATCTACGGCGGGACTACGAGCAGTACTTC; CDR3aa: CSARDLRRDYEQYF